Each of the 28 T cell receptor beta chains below was sequenced from the same sample in a study of PD-L1 blockade in urothelial cancer. The method was immunoSEQ multiplex PCR; TCRdb's version includes in-frame clones alone and lacks a portion of them. Among roughly 110,000 clones, approximately 90% were seen once, and the ten largest hold around 4%. Described time point: peripheral blood 6 weeks after treatment start. Sequenced material: PBMCs, taken around atezolizumab (anti-PD-L1) treatment. These receptors were obtained from a man between 60 and 75 years old with urothelial cancer.

This chain uses TRBV5-5 with TRBJ2-5; TRBD2 matches 9 bases. J lost 1 base, V lost 2 bases, and 9 bases had no gene match. The CDR3 covers 17 residues. Germline-derived CDR1 and CDR2 are SGHKS and YYEKEE (reference sequence). CDR3 in amino acids: CASSLGRSGGRQETQYF. The CDR3 nucleotides are TGTGCCAGCAGCTTAGGGAGAAGCGGGGGGCGCCAAGAGACCCAGTACTTC.

V is TRBV6-5 and J is TRBJ1-6; 9 bases fit TRBD1. Germline-derived CDR1 and CDR2 are MNHEY and SVGAGI. Trimming removed 5 bases from V and 13 bases from J; junction bases left unmatched: 9. CDR3 length equals 14 residues. This CDR3 is CASSPGTGSIPLHF. As DNA, the CDR3 is TGTGCCAGCAGTCCCGGGACAGGGTCTATCCCCCTCCACTTT.

The J gene is TRBJ2-7, the V gene TRBV10-1; D possibly corresponds to TRBD1 (6 bases). This CDR3 is 15 amino acids long. Trimming left V 0 bases short and J 0 bases short, with 9 bases between. CDR1 WNHNN and CDR2 SYGVQD come from the germline V gene (reference sequence). For the CDR3, the DNA is TGCGCCAGCAGTGAGTCCCGGGACAACTCCTACGAGCAGTACTTC. As protein: CASSESRDNSYEQYF.

The chain couples TRBV19 to TRBJ2-6, with D maybe TRBD1 (5 bases). The CDR3 is made up of 14 amino acids. V lost 5 bases, J lost 3 bases, and 8 bases lay in between. From germline, CDR1 is LNHDA and CDR2 SQIVND (reference sequence). CDR3 sequence: CASSQGGGANVLTF. CDR3 in DNA: TGTGCCAGTAGTCAGGGCGGTGGGGCCAACGTCCTGACTTTC.

The CDR3 loop reads CASSPRGGEYGTDTQYF. For the CDR3, the DNA is TGTGCCAGCAGCCCCCGGGGGGGGGAGTACGGCACAGATACGCAGTATTTT. This chain links TRBV7-3 with TRBJ2-3; 8 bases line up with TRBD2. The ends lost 5 bases at V and 1 base at J; junction bases unmatched: 11. The V gene's germline CDR1 is SGHTA and CDR2 FQGTGA. The CDR3 spans 17 residues.

V is TRBV7-9 and J is TRBJ1-1; D is undetermined. CDR3 length: 14 residues. With 11 bases removed from V and 0 bases from J, the gap between germline ends came to 16 bases. CDR1 SEHNR and CDR2 FQNEAQ come from the germline V gene (reference sequence). The CDR3: CAGGHLEMNTEAFF. CDR3 bases: TGTGCCGGCGGGCATCTCGAGATGAACACTGAAGCTTTCTTT.

The chain joins TRBV5-1 to TRBJ2-7; D might be TRBD1 (5 bases). Germline-derived CDR1 and CDR2 are SGHRS and YFSETQ. V lost 3 bases and J 3 bases, leaving 13 bases between the germline ends. The CDR3 spans 14 residues. CDR3: CASSSISGNYEQYF. The CDR3 region has the DNA TGCGCCAGCAGCTCGATCTCAGGGAACTACGAGCAGTACTTC.

The chain joins TRBV5-6 to TRBJ2-7, with D possibly TRBD1 on 6 matching bases. The ends were cut back, 4 bases at V and 6 bases at J, with 14 bases in the middle. The CDR3 runs to 13 residues. The germline CDR1 and CDR2 sequences are SGHDT and YYEEEE. The CDR3 sequence: CASSGTPSGEQYF. CDR3 nucleotide sequence: TGTGCCAGCAGCGGGACACCTTCAGGCGAGCAGTACTTC.

This chain connects TRBV2 to TRBJ2-1; 11 bases agree with TRBD1. Germline CDR1 and CDR2: SNHLY and FYNNEI. Losses at the gene ends were 5 bases for V and 2 bases for J; bases not matched to a gene: 2. The CDR3 has 15 residues. In DNA, the CDR3 is TGTGCCAGCAGTAAGGGACAGGGGGCCTACAATGAGCAGTTCTTC. Translation: CASSKGQGAYNEQFF.

This chain links TRBV7-9 with TRBJ1-1; tentatively, D is TRBD1 (6 bases). Germline lookup yields CDR1 SEHNR and CDR2 FQNEAQ (reference sequence). Trimming stripped 1 base from V and 0 bases from J, with 9 bases between. The CDR3 is 15 residues long. CDR3 loop: CASSLVGTLNTEAFF. The CDR3 DNA reads as TGTGCCAGCAGCTTAGTTGGGACATTGAACACTGAAGCTTTCTTT.

The chain has TRBV29-1 and TRBJ2-7; D is possibly TRBD2 (6 bases). The V gene's germline CDR1 is SQVTM and CDR2 ANQGSEA. This CDR3 has 13 amino acids. V was shortened by 2 bases and J by 7 bases, with 15 bases between the two germline ends. CDR3 amino acids: CSVEISRGGEQYF. The DNA for the CDR3 is TGCAGCGTTGAAATCAGTCGTGGGGGGGAGCAGTACTTC.

V usage is TRBV5-1 and J usage is TRBJ1-2, with D possibly matching TRBD1 (5 bases). Germline CDR1 SGHRS, CDR2 YFSETQ. Trimming removed 7 bases from V and 13 bases from J, with 26 bases in between. This CDR3 is built from 14 residues. The CDR3 spells CASRQNSGTPVITF. Here the CDR3 DNA reads TGCGCCAGCCGCCAAAACTCCGGGACTCCTGTGATCACCTTC.

The rearrangement joins TRBV19 to TRBJ1-3; D remains ambiguous. Germline V lookup: CDR1 LNHDA, CDR2 SQIVND (reference sequence). Trimming took off 6 bases at V and 2 bases at J, with 11 bases between the two ends. This CDR3 has 14 residues. CDR3 bases: TGTGCCAGTAGGAACGATAGAGCTGGAAACACCATATATTTT. Protein sequence: CASRNDRAGNTIYF.

The gene calls are TRBV7-2 and TRBJ2-3; 14 bases match TRBD2. The V segment lost 4 bases and the J segment 4 bases; nucleotides outside the gene matches: 7. The CDR3 covers 17 residues. Germline V CDR1 and CDR2: SGHTA, FQGNSA. Here the CDR3 DNA reads TGTGCCAGCAGCTGGACTCCGGGACTAGCGGGAGCAGATACGCAGTATTTT. It encodes CASSWTPGLAGADTQYF.

Regarding this clone: This specimen includes other DNA sequences encoding the same CDR3. This chain connects TRBV6-5 to TRBJ1-2; 11 bases map to TRBD1. V lost 0 bases and J lost 2; bases outside the gene matches: 2. The CDR3 length is 16 residues. Per germline, CDR1 MNHEY and CDR2 SVGAGI. The CDR3 loop is CASSYSRTGGNYGYTF. CDR3 in DNA: TGTGCCAGCAGTTACTCGCGGACAGGGGGCAACTATGGCTACACCTTC.

The chain joins TRBV5-1 to TRBJ1-1; the D gene is possibly TRBD1 (6 bases). Per germline, CDR1 SGHRS and CDR2 YFSETQ. The germline V and J ends were trimmed by 0 bases and 0 bases, with 12 bases remaining between them. The CDR3 totals 16 residues. Here the CDR3 DNA reads TGCGCCAGCAGCTTGGCCGGACAGACCTTGAACACTGAAGCTTTCTTT. It is translated as CASSLAGQTLNTEAFF.

The chain uses TRBV2 and TRBJ2-1; 10 positions agree with TRBD1. Trimming cost V 2 bases and J 9 bases; bases outside gene matches: 4. Germline CDR1 and CDR2: SNHLY and FYNNEI. The CDR3 totals 14 residues. This chain's CDR3 is CASSELRDRGEQFF. CDR3 DNA sequence: TGTGCCAGCAGTGAACTCCGGGACAGGGGTGAGCAGTTCTTC.

The chain employs TRBV5-1 and TRBJ2-3; no definite D call. The V gene lost 0 bases and the J gene lost 4 bases, with 9 bases spanning the gap. The CDR3 loop spans 14 amino acids. The germline CDR1 and CDR2 sequences are SGHRS and YFSETQ. CDR3 DNA sequence: TGCGCCAGCAGCTTGGTAGCTCCCCCAGATACGCAGTATTTT. This encodes CASSLVAPPDTQYF.

The V and J genes are TRBV11-2 and TRBJ1-1; D remains unclear. Trimming cost V 5 bases and J 5 bases, with 18 bases left between them. Germline V gives CDR1 SGHAT, CDR2 FQNNGV. CDR3 size: 15 residues. The CDR3 DNA sequence: TGTGCCAGCAGCCCATTACCCAGGTTGCGAACTGAAGCTTTCTTT. This codes for CASSPLPRLRTEAFF.

CDR3 bases: TGCGCCAGCAGCTTGAGGGGAGGCCAAGAGACCCAGTACTTC. Its translation: CASSLRGGQETQYF. This sequence joins TRBV5-1 and TRBJ2-5; maybe TRBD2 (6 bases). Germline CDR1 reads SGHRS; CDR2 reads YFSETQ. The CDR3 is 14 residues long. Trimming took off 1 base at V and 1 base at J, with 8 bases between the two ends.

This clone came up once. This chain connects TRBV11-2 to TRBJ2-7, with TRBD2 identical over 7 bases. Germline V gene data show CDR1 as SGHAT and CDR2 as FQNNGV. V trimming: 1 base; J trimming: 7 bases; junction bases outside the gene matches: 10. The CDR3 sequence is 15 residues long. The CDR3 region is CASSLGGGKRREQYF. As DNA, the CDR3 is TGTGCCAGCAGCTTAGGGGGAGGGAAGCGGAGGGAGCAGTACTTC.

The chain recombines TRBV4-3 with TRBJ2-7, with TRBD2 as a possible D gene (5 bases). In germline, CDR1 is LGHNA, CDR2 YSLEER. This CDR3 contains 20 residues. V was cut by 0 bases and J by 0 bases, with 24 bases left in between. CDR3 sequence (DNA): TGCGCCAGCAGCCAAGAGGTTATCGGCGGGCGCCTCCTGAGCTCCTACGAGCAGTACTTC. Translated: CASSQEVIGGRLLSSYEQYF.

V is TRBV7-2 and J is TRBJ2-4; tentatively, D is TRBD2 (5 bases). The CDR3 is made up of 13 amino acids. Germline values: CDR1 SGHTA, CDR2 FQGNSA. V shed 3 bases and J shed 7 bases, with 10 bases lying between them. For the CDR3, the DNA is TGTGCCAGCAGCTTCGTGGGGAGTAACATTCAGTACTTC. Residues: CASSFVGSNIQYF.

V is TRBV6-5 and J is TRBJ1-1, with D possibly being TRBD1 (6 bases). CDR1 is MNHEY, CDR2 SVGAGI, per germline. Trimming removed 6 bases from V and 3 bases from J, with 14 bases in between. This CDR3 contains 14 residues. The CDR3 protein is CASRSGAGDTEAFF. DNA for the CDR3: TGTGCCAGCAGGTCAGGGGCGGGGGACACTGAAGCTTTCTTT.

The rearrangement joins TRBV20-1 to TRBJ1-2; 9 bases agree with TRBD1. Germline values: CDR1 DFQATT, CDR2 SNEGSKA (reference sequence). The CDR3 covers 11 residues. The V segment lost 6 bases and the J segment 8 bases; nucleotides outside the gene matches: 4. The CDR3 coding sequence is TGCAGTGCGGGGGACAGGGCCGGCTACACCTTC. Protein sequence: CSAGDRAGYTF.

The chain joins TRBV30 to TRBJ2-5; 7 bases fit TRBD2. Germline V gene lookup returns CDR1 GTSNPN and CDR2 SVGIG (reference sequence). V lost 2 bases to trimming and J lost 2 bases; unmatched junction nucleotides: 5. The CDR3 extends over 14 amino acids. As DNA, the CDR3 is TGTGCCTGGAGTATCCTAGCGGTTCAAGAGACCCAGTACTTC. It translates to CAWSILAVQETQYF.

The V gene is TRBV20-1, the J gene TRBJ1-1, with a possible D match to TRBD1 (6 bases). The V gene lost 6 bases and the J gene lost 6 bases, with 11 bases spanning the gap. This CDR3 has 11 residues. Germline-derived CDR1 and CDR2 are DFQATT and SNEGSKA (reference sequence). The CDR3 DNA follows: TGCAGTGCAATATACAGGGCTGAAGCTTTCTTT. As protein: CSAIYRAEAFF.

CDR3 amino acids: CASSLAGGGGSGANVLTF. In DNA form, the CDR3 reads TGTGCCAGCAGCTTGGCCGGTGGGGGGGGATCTGGGGCCAACGTCCTGACTTTC. The rearrangement joins TRBV5-6 to TRBJ2-6; 7 bases match TRBD2. The V gene's germline CDR1 is SGHDT and CDR2 YYEEEE. Germline trimming cut 0 bases from V and 1 base from J; bases unmatched to any gene: 7. This CDR3 is 18 amino acids long.